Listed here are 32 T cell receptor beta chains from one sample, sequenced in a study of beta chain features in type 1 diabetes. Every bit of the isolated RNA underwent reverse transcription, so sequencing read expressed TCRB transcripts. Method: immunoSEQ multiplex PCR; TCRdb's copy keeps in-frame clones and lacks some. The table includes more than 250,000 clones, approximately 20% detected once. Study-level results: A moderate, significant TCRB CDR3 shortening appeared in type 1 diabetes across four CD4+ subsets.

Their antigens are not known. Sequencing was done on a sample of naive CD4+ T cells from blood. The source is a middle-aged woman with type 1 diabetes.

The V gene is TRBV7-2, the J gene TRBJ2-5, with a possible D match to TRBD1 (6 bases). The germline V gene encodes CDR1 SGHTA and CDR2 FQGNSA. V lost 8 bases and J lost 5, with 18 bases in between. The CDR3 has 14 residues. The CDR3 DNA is TGTGCCAGCTCCGCCAACACAGGGACGGAGACCCAGTACTTC. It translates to CASSANTGTETQYF.

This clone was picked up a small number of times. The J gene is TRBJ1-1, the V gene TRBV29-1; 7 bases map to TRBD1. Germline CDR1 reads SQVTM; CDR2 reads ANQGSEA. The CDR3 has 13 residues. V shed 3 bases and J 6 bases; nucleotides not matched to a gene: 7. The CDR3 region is CSVDSTGVSEAFF. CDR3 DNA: TGCAGCGTTGATTCAACAGGGGTGTCTGAAGCTTTCTTT.

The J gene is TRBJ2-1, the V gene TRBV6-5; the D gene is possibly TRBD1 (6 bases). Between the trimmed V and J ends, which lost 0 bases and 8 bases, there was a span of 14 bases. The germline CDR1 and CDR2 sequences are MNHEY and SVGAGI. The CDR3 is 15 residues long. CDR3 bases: TGTGCCAGCAGTTACTCTGGGACATTGGGTGATGAGCAGTTCTTC. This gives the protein CASSYSGTLGDEQFF.

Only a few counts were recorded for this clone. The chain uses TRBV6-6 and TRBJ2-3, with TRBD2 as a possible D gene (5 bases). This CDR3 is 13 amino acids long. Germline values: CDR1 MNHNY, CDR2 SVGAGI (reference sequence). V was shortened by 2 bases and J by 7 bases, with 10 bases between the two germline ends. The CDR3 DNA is TGTGCCAGCAGTTACAACCGAGGGAATACGCAGTATTTT. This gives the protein CASSYNRGNTQYF.

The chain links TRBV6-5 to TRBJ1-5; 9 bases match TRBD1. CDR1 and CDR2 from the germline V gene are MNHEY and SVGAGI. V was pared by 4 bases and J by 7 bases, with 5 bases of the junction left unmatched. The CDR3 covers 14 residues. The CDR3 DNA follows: TGTGCCAGCAGTTGGGACAGGGAGACACAGCCCCAGCATTTT. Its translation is CASSWDRETQPQHF.

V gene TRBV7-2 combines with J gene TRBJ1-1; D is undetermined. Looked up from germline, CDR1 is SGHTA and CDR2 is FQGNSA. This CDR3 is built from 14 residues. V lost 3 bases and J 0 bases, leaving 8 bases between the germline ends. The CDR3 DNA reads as TGTGCCAGCAGCTTCGCCAGGTTGAACACTGAAGCTTTCTTT. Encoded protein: CASSFARLNTEAFF.

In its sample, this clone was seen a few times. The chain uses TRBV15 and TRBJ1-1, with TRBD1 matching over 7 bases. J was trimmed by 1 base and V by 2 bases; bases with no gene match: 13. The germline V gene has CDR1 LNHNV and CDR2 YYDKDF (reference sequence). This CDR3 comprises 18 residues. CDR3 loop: CATSRTRWTGSSNTEAFF. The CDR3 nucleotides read TGTGCCACCAGCAGAACCCGCTGGACAGGCTCCTCGAACACTGAAGCTTTCTTT.

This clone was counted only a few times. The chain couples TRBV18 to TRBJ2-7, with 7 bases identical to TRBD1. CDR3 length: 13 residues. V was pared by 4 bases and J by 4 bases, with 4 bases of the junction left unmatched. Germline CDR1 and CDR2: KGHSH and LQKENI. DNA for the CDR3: TGTGCCAGCTCACAACAGGGGAATTACGAGCAGTACTTC. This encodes CASSQQGNYEQYF. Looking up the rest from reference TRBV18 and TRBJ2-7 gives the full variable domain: NAGVMQNPRHLVRRRGQEARLRCSPMKGHSHVYWYRQLPEEGLKFMVYLQKENIIDESGMPKERFSAEFPKEGPSILRIQQVVRGDSAAYFCASSQQGNYEQYFGPGTRLTVT.

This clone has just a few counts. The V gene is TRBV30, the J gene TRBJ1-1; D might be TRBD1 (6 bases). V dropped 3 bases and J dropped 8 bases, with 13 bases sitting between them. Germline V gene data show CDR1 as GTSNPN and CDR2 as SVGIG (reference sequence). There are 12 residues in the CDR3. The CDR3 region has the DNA TGTGCCTGGAGGACGGGGGGCGGCGAAGCTTTCTTT. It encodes CAWRTGGGEAFF. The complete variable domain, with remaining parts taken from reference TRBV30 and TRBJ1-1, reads SQTIHQWPATLVQPVGSPLSLECTVEGTSNPNLYWYRQAAGRGLQLLFYSVGIGQISSEVPQNLSASRPQDRQFILSSKKLLLSDSGFYLCAWRTGGGEAFFGQGTRLTVV.

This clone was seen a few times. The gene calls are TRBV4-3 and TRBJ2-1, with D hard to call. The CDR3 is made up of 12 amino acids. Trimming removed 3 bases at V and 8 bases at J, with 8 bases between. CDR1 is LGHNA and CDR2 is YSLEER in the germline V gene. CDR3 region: CASSQGRYEQFF. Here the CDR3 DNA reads TGCGCCAGCAGCCAGGGCCGGTATGAGCAGTTCTTC.

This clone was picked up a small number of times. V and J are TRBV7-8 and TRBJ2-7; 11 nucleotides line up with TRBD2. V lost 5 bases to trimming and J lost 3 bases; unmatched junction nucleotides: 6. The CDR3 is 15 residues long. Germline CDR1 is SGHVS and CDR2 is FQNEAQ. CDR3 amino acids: CASSDQLAGVYEQYF. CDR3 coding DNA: TGTGCCAGCAGCGACCAACTAGCGGGAGTCTACGAGCAGTACTTC.

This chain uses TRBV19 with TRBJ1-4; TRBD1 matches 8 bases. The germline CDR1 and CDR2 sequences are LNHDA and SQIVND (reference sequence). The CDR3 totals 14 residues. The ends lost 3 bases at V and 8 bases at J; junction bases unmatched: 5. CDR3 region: CASSIQGAKEKLFF. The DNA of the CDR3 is TGTGCCAGTAGTATCCAGGGGGCGAAGGAAAAACTGTTTTTT. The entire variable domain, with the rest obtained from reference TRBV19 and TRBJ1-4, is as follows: DGGITQSPKYLFRKEGQNVTLSCEQNLNHDAMYWYRQDPGQGLRLIYYSQIVNDFQKGDIAEGYSVSREKKESFPLTVTSAQKNPTAFYLCASSIQGAKEKLFFGSGTQLSVL.

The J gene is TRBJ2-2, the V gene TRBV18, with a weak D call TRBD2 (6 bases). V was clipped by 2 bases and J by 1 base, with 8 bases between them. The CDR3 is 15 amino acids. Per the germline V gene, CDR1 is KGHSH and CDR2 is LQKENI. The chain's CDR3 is CASSPASENTGELFF. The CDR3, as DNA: TGTGCCAGCTCACCAGCTAGCGAGAACACCGGGGAGCTGTTTTTT.

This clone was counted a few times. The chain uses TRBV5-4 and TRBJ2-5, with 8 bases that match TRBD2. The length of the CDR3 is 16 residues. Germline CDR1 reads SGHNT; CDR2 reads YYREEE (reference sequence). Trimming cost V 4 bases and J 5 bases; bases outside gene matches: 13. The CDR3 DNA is TGTGCCAGCAGCCTGGGGGGGAGCGGGAGTAAGGAGACCCAGTACTTC. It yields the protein CASSLGGSGSKETQYF.

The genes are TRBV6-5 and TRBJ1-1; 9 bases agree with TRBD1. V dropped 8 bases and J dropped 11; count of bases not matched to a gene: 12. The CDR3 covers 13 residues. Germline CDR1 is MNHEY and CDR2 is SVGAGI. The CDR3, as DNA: TGTGCCAGCGCAGGGACAGGGTATCTTGGCGCTTTCTTT. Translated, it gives CASAGTGYLGAFF.

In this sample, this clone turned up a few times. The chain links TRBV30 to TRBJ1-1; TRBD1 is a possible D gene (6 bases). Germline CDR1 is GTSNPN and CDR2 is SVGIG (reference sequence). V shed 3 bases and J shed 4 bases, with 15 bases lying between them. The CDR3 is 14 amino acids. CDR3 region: CAWRTTGRGTEAFF. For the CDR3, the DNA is TGTGCCTGGAGGACAACAGGGAGGGGCACTGAAGCTTTCTTT.

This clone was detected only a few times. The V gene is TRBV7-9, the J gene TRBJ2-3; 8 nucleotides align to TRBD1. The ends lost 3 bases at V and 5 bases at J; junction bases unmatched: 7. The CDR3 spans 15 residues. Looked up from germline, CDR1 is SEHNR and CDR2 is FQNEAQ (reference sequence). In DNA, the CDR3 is TGTGCCAGCAGCTTGGGCCAGGGGGCGGTAGATACGCAGTATTTT. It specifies CASSLGQGAVDTQYF.

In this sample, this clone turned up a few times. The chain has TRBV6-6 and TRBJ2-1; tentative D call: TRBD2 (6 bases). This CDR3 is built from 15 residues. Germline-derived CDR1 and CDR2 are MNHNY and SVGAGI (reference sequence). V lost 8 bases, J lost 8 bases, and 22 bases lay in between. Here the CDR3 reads CASWDSGPLGDEQFF. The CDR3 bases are TGTGCCAGCTGGGATAGCGGTCCCCTCGGCGATGAGCAGTTCTTC.

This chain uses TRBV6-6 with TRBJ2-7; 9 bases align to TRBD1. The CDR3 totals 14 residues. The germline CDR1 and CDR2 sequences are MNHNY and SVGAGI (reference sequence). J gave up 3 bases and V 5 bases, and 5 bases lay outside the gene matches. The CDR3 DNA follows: TGTGCCAGCAGTAAAAGGACAGGGGACTACGAGCAGTACTTC. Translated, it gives CASSKRTGDYEQYF.

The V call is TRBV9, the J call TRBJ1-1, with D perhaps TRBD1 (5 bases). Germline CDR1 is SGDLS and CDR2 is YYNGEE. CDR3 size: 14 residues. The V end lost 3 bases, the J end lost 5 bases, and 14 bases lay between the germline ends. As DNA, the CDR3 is TGTGCCAGCAGCGACGGACAAACATATACTGAAGCTTTCTTT. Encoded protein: CASSDGQTYTEAFF.

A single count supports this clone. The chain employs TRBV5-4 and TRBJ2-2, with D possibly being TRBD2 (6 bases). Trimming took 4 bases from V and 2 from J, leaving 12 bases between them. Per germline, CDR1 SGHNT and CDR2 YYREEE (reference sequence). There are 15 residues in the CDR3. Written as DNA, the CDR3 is TGTGCCAGCAGCCGCCCCGGGGGTAACACCGGGGAGCTGTTTTTT. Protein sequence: CASSRPGGNTGELFF.

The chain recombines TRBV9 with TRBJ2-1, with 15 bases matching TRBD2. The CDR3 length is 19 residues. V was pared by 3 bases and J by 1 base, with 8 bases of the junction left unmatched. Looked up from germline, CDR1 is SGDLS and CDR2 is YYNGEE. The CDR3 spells CASSAMGLAGGWSYNEQFF. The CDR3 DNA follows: TGTGCCAGCAGCGCAATGGGACTAGCGGGGGGATGGTCCTACAATGAGCAGTTCTTC. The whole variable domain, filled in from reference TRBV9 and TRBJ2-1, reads DSGVTQTPKHLITATGQRVTLRCSPRSGDLSVYWYQQSLDQGLQFLIQYYNGEERAKGNILERFSAQQFPDLHSELNLSSLELGDSALYFCASSAMGLAGGWSYNEQFFGPGTRLTVL.

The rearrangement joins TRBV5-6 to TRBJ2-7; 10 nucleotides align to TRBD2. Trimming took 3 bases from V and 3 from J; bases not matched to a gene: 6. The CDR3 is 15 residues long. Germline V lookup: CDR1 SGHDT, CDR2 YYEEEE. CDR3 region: CASSWRLAGLYEQYF. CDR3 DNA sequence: TGTGCCAGCAGCTGGCGACTAGCGGGCCTCTACGAGCAGTACTTC.

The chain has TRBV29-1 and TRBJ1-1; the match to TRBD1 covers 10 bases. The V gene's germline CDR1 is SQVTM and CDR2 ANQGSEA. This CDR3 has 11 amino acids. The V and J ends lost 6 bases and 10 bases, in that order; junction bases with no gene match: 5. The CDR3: CSVETGGRAFF. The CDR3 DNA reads TGCAGCGTGGAGACAGGGGGCAGAGCTTTCTTT.

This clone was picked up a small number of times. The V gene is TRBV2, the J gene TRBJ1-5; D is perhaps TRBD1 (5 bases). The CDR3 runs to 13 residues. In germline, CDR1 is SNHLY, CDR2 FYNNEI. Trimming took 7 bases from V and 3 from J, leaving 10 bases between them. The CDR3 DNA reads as TGTGCCAGCAAAACAGGTCCCAATCAGCCCCAGCATTTT. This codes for CASKTGPNQPQHF.

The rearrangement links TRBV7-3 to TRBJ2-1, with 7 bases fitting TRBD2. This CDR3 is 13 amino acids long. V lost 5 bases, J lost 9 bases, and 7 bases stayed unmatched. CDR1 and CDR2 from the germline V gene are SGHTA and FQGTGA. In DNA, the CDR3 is TGTGCCAGCAGCCCCGGGACTAAGGGTGAGCAGTTCTTC. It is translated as CASSPGTKGEQFF.

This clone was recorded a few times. The CDR3 nucleotides are TGTGCCAGCAGTGAAGTTCCCGGGGCCCAGCATTTT. It codes for CASSEVPGAQHF. This chain uses TRBV2 with TRBJ1-5; D uncertain. In germline, CDR1 is SNHLY, CDR2 FYNNEI. V lost 1 base and J 11 bases, leaving 9 bases between the germline ends. The CDR3 loop spans 12 amino acids.

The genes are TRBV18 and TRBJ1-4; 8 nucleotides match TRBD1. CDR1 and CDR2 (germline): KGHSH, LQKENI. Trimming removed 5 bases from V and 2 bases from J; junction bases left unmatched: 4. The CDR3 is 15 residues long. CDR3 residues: CASSTGGNTNEKLFF. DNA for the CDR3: TGTGCCAGCTCAACAGGGGGTAATACTAATGAAAAACTGTTTTTT.

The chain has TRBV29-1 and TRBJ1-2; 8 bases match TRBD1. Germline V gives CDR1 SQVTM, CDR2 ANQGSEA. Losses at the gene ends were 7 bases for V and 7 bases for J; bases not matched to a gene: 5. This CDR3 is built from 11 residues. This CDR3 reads CSGQGNPGYTF. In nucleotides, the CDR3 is TGCAGCGGACAGGGGAATCCTGGCTACACCTTC.

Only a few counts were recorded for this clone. CDR3 sequence (DNA): TGTGCCAGCAGCGGACAGGTTCCGCGCTACACCTTC. Translation: CASSGQVPRYTF. This chain connects TRBV9 to TRBJ1-2, with D perhaps matching TRBD1 (6 bases). The CDR3 is 12 residues long. V lost 3 bases and J lost 9, with 12 bases in between. In germline, CDR1 is SGDLS, CDR2 YYNGEE.

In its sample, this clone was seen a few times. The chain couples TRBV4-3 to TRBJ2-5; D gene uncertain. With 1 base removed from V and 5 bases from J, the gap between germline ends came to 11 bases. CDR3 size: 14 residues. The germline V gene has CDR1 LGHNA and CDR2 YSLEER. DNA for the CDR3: TGCGCCAGCAGCCAAGTGGGCGCTTGGGAGACCCAGTACTTC. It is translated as CASSQVGAWETQYF.

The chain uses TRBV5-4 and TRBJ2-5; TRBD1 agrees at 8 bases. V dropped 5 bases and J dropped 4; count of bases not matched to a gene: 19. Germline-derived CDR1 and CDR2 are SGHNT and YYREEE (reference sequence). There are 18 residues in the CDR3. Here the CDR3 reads CASRRNPRRGRVGETQYF. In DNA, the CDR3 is TGTGCCAGCAGGCGCAATCCACGCAGGGGGCGCGTCGGAGAGACCCAGTACTTC.